These 8 T cell receptor beta chains share one sample of origin, sequenced in a study of cytomegalovirus exposure and HLA in healthy donors. In the PCR, 60 Vbeta and 13 Jbeta primers were used. This table comes from immunoSEQ multiplex PCR, and its TCRdb copy is limited to in-frame clones, with some not included. The sample lists about 150,000 clones, 70% to 85% occurring once. Sequencing input: PBMCs. Every receptor here comes from a middle-aged man in good health and CMV-seronegative.

This clone was seen more than once but under ten times. In DNA, the CDR3 is TGTGCCAGCAGTTTACAGTCATCTAATTCACCCCTCCACTTT. It yields the protein CASSLQSSNSPLHF. The gene calls are TRBV6-4 and TRBJ1-6, with unresolved D. V lost 5 bases and J 6 bases, leaving 11 bases between the germline ends. This CDR3 contains 14 residues. Germline V CDR1 and CDR2: MRHNA, SNTAGT.

The rearrangement uses TRBV27 and TRBJ2-5; D is possibly TRBD1 (6 bases). Germline V gene sequence: CDR1 MNHEY, CDR2 SMNVEV (reference sequence). Trimming took 6 bases from V and 2 from J, leaving 19 bases between them. The CDR3 length is 16 residues. This CDR3 reads CASRYYRDTLQETQYF. The DNA of the CDR3 is TGTGCCAGCAGGTACTACCGGGACACCTTACAAGAGACCCAGTACTTC.

V usage is TRBV7-2 and J usage is TRBJ2-7, with D maybe TRBD1 (6 bases). The germline V gene encodes CDR1 SGHTA and CDR2 FQGNSA. Between the trimmed V and J ends, which lost 6 bases and 0 bases, there was a span of 9 bases. CDR3 length: 13 amino acids. CDR3 amino acids: CASSSRGSYEQYF. CDR3 sequence (DNA): TGTGCCAGCAGTTCCAGGGGCTCCTACGAGCAGTACTTC.

This rearrangement joins TRBV11-3 to TRBJ2-3; 7 bases line up with TRBD1. The V gene end was trimmed by 5 bases and the J gene end by 3 bases; junction bases not matched to a gene: 2. Looked up from germline, CDR1 is SGHNT and CDR2 is YENEEA. The CDR3 is made up of 13 amino acids. CDR3 nucleotide sequence: TGTGCCAGCAGCAAGGACAGGACAGATACGCAGTATTTT. Translated, it gives CASSKDRTDTQYF.

This clone showed up just a few times. The rearrangement links TRBV13 to TRBJ2-3, with a possible D match to TRBD2 (7 bases). Deletions cut 4 bases from V and 8 bases from J, with 22 bases between. Germline CDR1 and CDR2: PRHDT and FYEKMQ (reference sequence). The CDR3 is 16 amino acids. The DNA for the CDR3 is TGTGCCAGCAGCTCATGGGGGGACGGGGGGCCCGGTACGCAGTATTTT. It is translated as CASSSWGDGGPGTQYF.

The V gene is TRBV10-3, the J gene TRBJ2-5; D is perhaps TRBD1 (5 bases). Trimming shortened V by 1 base and J by 2 bases, and 14 bases separated the two germline ends. CDR3 size: 16 residues. The germline V gene encodes CDR1 ENHRY and CDR2 SYGVKD. The CDR3 DNA is TGTGCCATCAGTGAGTTCGCAGGGATGGGGCAAGAGACCCAGTACTTC. Translated, it gives CAISEFAGMGQETQYF.

This clone has more than one count but fewer than ten. The CDR3 DNA reads as TGTGCCAGCAGCGTAGCCTCGGGACTAGCGGGCCGGGGGACAGATACGCAGTATTTT. This translates into CASSVASGLAGRGTDTQYF. The chain recombines TRBV9 with TRBJ2-3; 12 bases are a match to TRBD2. Per germline, CDR1 SGDLS and CDR2 YYNGEE. This CDR3 is built from 19 residues. The V and J ends lost 0 bases and 3 bases, in that order; junction bases with no gene match: 11.

The chain uses TRBV4-3 and TRBJ1-2; D call uncertain. V dropped 0 bases and J dropped 2 bases, with 10 bases sitting between them. Germline V gene lookup returns CDR1 LGHNA and CDR2 YSLEER. The CDR3 loop spans 15 amino acids. DNA for the CDR3: TGCGCCAGCAGCCAAGATCTGACGGGGAACTATGGCTACACCTTC. Encoded protein: CASSQDLTGNYGYTF.